The 27 T cell receptor beta chains presented below share a single source sample, sequenced in a study of immune cell composition in non-small cell lung cancer. Profiled with immunoSEQ multiplex PCR; TCRdb holds only in-frame clones, not every one. The table records 5,000 to 5,500 clones, roughly 90% of them present only once. Normal lung was sampled as far from the tumour as possible, at least 3 cm. The sample consisted of non-adjacent lung tissue. Receptor source: a human donor with non-small cell lung cancer. Some clones in this sample may be carry-over from other donors' samples.

The gene calls are TRBV5-1 and TRBJ2-3; 10 positions agree with TRBD1. In germline, CDR1 is SGHRS, CDR2 YFSETQ. There are 16 residues in the CDR3. The ends lost 4 bases at V and 0 bases at J; junction bases unmatched: 5. The CDR3 loop reads CASSTGTGASTDTQYF. The CDR3 DNA follows: TGCGCCAGCAGCACCGGGACAGGGGCAAGCACAGATACGCAGTATTTT.

This chain joins TRBV7-6 and TRBJ2-7, with 9 positions matching TRBD1. With 5 bases clipped from V and 4 bases from J, the junction kept 9 bases outside the gene matches. This CDR3 is built from 15 residues. The germline CDR1 and CDR2 sequences are SGHVS and FNYEAQ. The CDR3 DNA follows: TGTGCCAGCAGCCCGTCTGGACAGGGGTTTTACGAGCAGTACTTC. Translated, it gives CASSPSGQGFYEQYF.

This clone was seen a handful of times. The chain carries TRBV13 and TRBJ2-7; possible D gene TRBD1, 6 bases. The CDR3 runs to 14 residues. The germline gives CDR1 PRHDT, CDR2 FYEKMQ (reference sequence). V dropped 5 bases and J dropped 5 bases, with 16 bases sitting between them. For the CDR3, the DNA is TGTGCCAGCAGCAACTCCAGGGGCCAACACGAGCAGTACTTC. Translated: CASSNSRGQHEQYF.

The rearrangement uses TRBV2 and TRBJ1-2, with a weak D call TRBD1 (6 bases). V was trimmed by 5 bases and J by 5 bases, leaving 12 bases between them. Germline V lookup: CDR1 SNHLY, CDR2 FYNNEI. This CDR3 spans 13 amino acids. CDR3 loop: CASSLDSEYGYTF. The CDR3 DNA reads TGTGCCAGCAGTCTGGACAGTGAGTATGGCTACACCTTC.

This sequence joins TRBV19 and TRBJ1-1; TRBD1 matches 8 bases. Germline V gives CDR1 LNHDA, CDR2 SQIVND (reference sequence). The CDR3 loop spans 16 amino acids. Trimming at V came to 4 bases and at J to 10 bases, leaving 17 bases not matched to a gene. As DNA, the CDR3 is TGTGCCAGTAGTACCCCGACAGGGGCCCCGGTTGGAGGAGCTTTCTTT. Translation gives CASSTPTGAPVGGAFF.

CDR3 sequence reads: CASSGLATETQYF. DNA of the CDR3: TGCGCCAGCAGTGGACTAGCGACAGAGACCCAGTACTTC. The chain is built from TRBV10-2 and TRBJ2-5, with 8 nucleotides matching TRBD2. The CDR3 runs to 13 residues. Germline V gives CDR1 WSHSY, CDR2 SAAADI. V was pared by 4 bases and J by 4 bases, with 2 bases of the junction left unmatched.

The V call is TRBV9, the J call TRBJ1-6; no clear D. CDR3 length: 14 residues. Germline V CDR1 and CDR2: SGDLS, YYNGEE. Trimming took 0 bases from V and 11 from J, leaving 12 bases between them. The CDR3, as DNA: TGTGCCAGCAGCGTAGTCCCGGGAGAGACACCCCTCCACTTT. Translated, it gives CASSVVPGETPLHF.

This clone was recorded once. V usage is TRBV5-1 and J usage is TRBJ2-5, with unresolved D. Trimming took off 2 bases at V and 5 bases at J, with 13 bases between the two ends. The germline V gene encodes CDR1 SGHRS and CDR2 YFSETQ. CDR3 length: 14 residues. CDR3 in DNA: TGCGCCAGCAGCTTCTTCTCTACTGATGAGACCCAGTACTTC. This sequence encodes CASSFFSTDETQYF.

This chain joins TRBV18 and TRBJ1-1; TRBD1 matches at 7 bases. V shed 5 bases, J shed 4 bases, and the junction held 4 bases outside the gene matches. The CDR3 covers 13 residues. CDR1 is KGHSH, CDR2 LQKENI, per germline. The CDR3 nucleotides are TGTGCCAGCTCAAACTACAGGGGCACTGAAGCTTTCTTT. It is translated as CASSNYRGTEAFF.

The chain joins TRBV7-3 to TRBJ2-2; TRBD2 agrees at 12 bases. Germline V gene data show CDR1 as SGHTA and CDR2 as FQGTGA. V lost 5 bases, J lost 7 bases, and 8 bases stayed unmatched. The CDR3 contains 16 residues. The CDR3 loop reads CASSLLAGGPGGELFF. In nucleotides, the CDR3 is TGTGCCAGCAGCCTGCTAGCGGGAGGGCCAGGCGGGGAGCTGTTTTTT.

This clone was detected once. The V and J genes are TRBV4-2 and TRBJ1-1; the D is unclear. CDR3 length equals 14 residues. Trimming cost V 1 base and J 6 bases, with 12 bases left between them. Germline CDR1 reads LGHNA; CDR2 reads YNFKEQ. CDR3 in DNA: TGTGCCAGCAGCCAAGTCTCCACGGCGGCTGAAGCTTTCTTT. It encodes CASSQVSTAAEAFF.

The V gene is TRBV21-1, the J gene TRBJ1-4; TRBD1, the table's D call, was not compared with the DNA. TRBV21-1 is recorded as a pseudogene. This CDR3 comprises 15 residues. The CDR3 loop is CAGPDSDATNEKLFF. The CDR3 DNA reads as TGTGCCGGTCCTGACAGTGACGCAACTAATGAAAAACTGTTTTTT.

This chain links TRBV2 with TRBJ2-7, with TRBD2 identical over 8 bases. The V and J ends lost 6 bases and 2 bases, in that order; junction bases with no gene match: 9. This CDR3 is built from 15 residues. Per the germline V gene, CDR1 is SNHLY and CDR2 is FYNNEI. CDR3 sequence (DNA): TGTGCCAGCAGGGTTACCGGGAGGGACCCCTACGAGCAGTACTTC. This gives the protein CASRVTGRDPYEQYF.

The rearrangement joins TRBV7-2 to TRBJ1-1, with TRBD1 as a possible D gene (5 bases). The V end lost 5 bases, the J end lost 1 base, and 14 bases lay between the germline ends. The germline V gene encodes CDR1 SGHTA and CDR2 FQGNSA. The CDR3 is 15 amino acids. CDR3 in amino acids: CASSVITGANTEAFF. In DNA, the CDR3 is TGTGCCAGCAGCGTAATTACAGGAGCGAACACTGAAGCTTTCTTT.

The chain couples TRBV7-8 to TRBJ1-4; TRBD1 aligns across 8 bases. After removal of 0 bases from V and 3 bases from J, the junction contained 3 bases not matched to a gene. The V gene's germline CDR1 is SGHVS and CDR2 FQNEAQ. The CDR3 has 16 residues. The CDR3 DNA is TGTGCCAGCAGCTTAGCAGGGACAGGCCCTAATGAAAAACTGTTTTTT. Translating gives CASSLAGTGPNEKLFF. Filled out from reference TRBV7-8 and TRBJ1-4, the complete variable domain reads GAGVSQSPRYKVAKRGQDVALRCDPISGHVSLFWYQQALGQGPEFLTYFQNEAQLDKSGLPSDRFFAERPEGSVSTLKIQRTQQEDSAVYLCASSLAGTGPNEKLFFGSGTQLSVL.

This clone was counted between two and nine times. The V call is TRBV5-6, the J call TRBJ1-2; D gene unclear. Trimming left V 1 base short and J 4 bases short, with 8 bases between. The V gene's germline CDR1 is SGHDT and CDR2 YYEEEE. The CDR3 is 13 amino acids. CDR3 in DNA: TGTGCCAGCAGCTTGCCAAGTAGCTATGGCTACACCTTC. Its protein is CASSLPSSYGYTF.

This clone was observed once. The chain links TRBV7-8 to TRBJ2-1, with a weak D call TRBD1 (6 bases). V lost 5 bases to trimming and J lost 6 bases, with 14 bases between them. The CDR3 totals 14 residues. Germline loops: CDR1 SGHVS, CDR2 FQNEAQ. The DNA of the CDR3 is TGTGCCAGCAGCCCTACAGGGTATAGCAATGAGCAGTTCTTC. It translates to CASSPTGYSNEQFF.

This chain uses TRBV28 with TRBJ2-1, with D possibly being TRBD1 (6 bases). The CDR3 spans 12 residues. In germline, CDR1 is MDHEN, CDR2 SYDVKM. Trimming left V 5 bases short and J 8 bases short, with 10 bases between. The CDR3 sequence: CASSTRGDEQFF. In DNA form, the CDR3 reads TGTGCCAGCAGTACCAGGGGCGATGAGCAGTTCTTC.

CDR3 loop: CASRYDSGNQPQHF. The DNA for the CDR3 is TGTGCCAGTAGGTATGACTCAGGCAATCAGCCCCAGCATTTT. The V and J genes are TRBV19 and TRBJ1-5; D not resolved. V gave up 6 bases and J gave up 2 bases, with 11 bases separating them. Per germline, CDR1 LNHDA and CDR2 SQIVND (reference sequence). The CDR3 has 14 residues.

This sequence joins TRBV27 and TRBJ2-3, with 8 bases that match TRBD1. Germline assignment: CDR1 MNHEY and CDR2 SMNVEV (reference sequence). The CDR3 runs to 15 residues. Unmatched junction bases numbered 8, after V lost 6 bases and J lost 3 bases. For the CDR3, the DNA is TGTGCCAGCAGCACCGGGACAGGATATACAGATACGCAGTATTTT. Translation: CASSTGTGYTDTQYF.

The chain uses TRBV18 and TRBJ2-3; D is possibly TRBD2 (5 bases). The CDR3 sequence is 17 residues long. V was pared by 2 bases and J by 0 bases, with 15 bases between. Germline lookup yields CDR1 KGHSH and CDR2 LQKENI. CDR3 sequence (DNA): TGTGCCAGCTCACCAGAACTAGAGACGACTAGCACAGATACGCAGTATTTT. Its protein product is CASSPELETTSTDTQYF.

The chain combines TRBV5-5 with TRBJ1-1; D gene ambiguous. V was pared by 0 bases and J by 7 bases, with 16 bases between. The CDR3 length is 15 residues. Germline values: CDR1 SGHKS, CDR2 YYEKEE (reference sequence). The CDR3, as DNA: TGTGCCAGCAGCTTGGCGGGGTTAGAGAGAGATGAAGCTTTCTTT. Translating it yields CASSLAGLERDEAFF.

CDR3 DNA: TGTGCCAGCAGTACAGGGGGCGATACCTACGAGCAGTACTTC. As protein: CASSTGGDTYEQYF. The gene calls are TRBV5-4 and TRBJ2-7, with 9 bases identical to TRBD1. The ends lost 5 bases at V and 2 bases at J; junction bases unmatched: 5. This CDR3 spans 14 amino acids. Germline CDR1 and CDR2: SGHNT and YYREEE (reference sequence).

The rearrangement uses TRBV6-1 and TRBJ2-3, with TRBD2 matching over 10 bases. The trim removed 4 bases at V and 0 bases at J, leaving 4 bases unmatched. CDR1 and CDR2 (germline): MNHNS, SASEGT. There are 16 residues in the CDR3. The CDR3 loop reads CASSGGLAESTDTQYF. The CDR3, as DNA: TGTGCCAGCAGTGGAGGACTAGCGGAGAGCACAGATACGCAGTATTTT.

J is TRBJ1-5 and V is TRBV4-1, with TRBD1 matching 7 bases. Unmatched junction bases numbered 5, after V lost 2 bases and J lost 4 bases. This CDR3 region has 15 residues. Germline CDR1 MGHRA, CDR2 YSYEKL. This chain's CDR3 is CASSQSGTVNQPQHF. The CDR3 DNA sequence: TGCGCCAGCAGCCAATCGGGGACAGTAAATCAGCCCCAGCATTTT.

Remarks on this clone: At one end, the junction sequence differs from germline, possibly due to a read error. V is TRBV7-7 and J is TRBJ2-5; 10 bases are a match to TRBD1. The V gene's germline CDR1 is SSHAT and CDR2 FNYEAQ (reference sequence). The length of the CDR3 is 15 residues. This CDR3 is CASSSPGTGAETQYF. The CDR3, as DNA: TGTGCTAGCAGCTCTCCCGGGACAGGGGCAGAGACCCAGTACTTC.

This rearrangement joins TRBV9 to TRBJ2-5; perhaps TRBD2 as D (7 bases). Trimming took 0 bases from V and 3 from J, leaving 12 bases between them. The CDR3 is 15 amino acids. Germline loops: CDR1 SGDLS, CDR2 YYNGEE. Written as DNA, the CDR3 is TGTGCCAGCAGCGTAGCTAGGGGGGGCAAAGAGACCCAGTACTTC. This sequence encodes CASSVARGGKETQYF.